The rows below give T cell receptor beta chains drawn from one sample of a study of relationships among human T cell subsets. Each CDR3 protein is one row after TCRdb ran MiXCR on the multiplex PCR reads. The sample includes 10,000 to 15,000 distinct CDR3 sequences, roughly 68% of them seen just once. Sequenced material: CD4+ Th1 cells sorted from blood. The receptors stem from a man aged 35-49 years in good health. Both conserved end residues are trimmed from each CDR3.

cdr3_aa v_call cdr3_length
ASSLGRGVDTQY TRBV27 12
ASSPLNEQF TRBV12-3/TRBV12-4 9
ASSPSTGTSGNEQF TRBV12-3/TRBV12-4 14
ASSPPRGGTGEQY TRBV7-9 13
ASSQEAPAGGTDTQY TRBV4-1 15
ASTLTRQSWGEQY TRBV6-1 13
AISDLTGVPLSGANVLT TRBV10-3 17
ASSLLLGTGELF TRBV11-2 12
ASSQDPQRGAYEQY TRBV14 14
ASSLTGGGGYT TRBV28 11
ASSLDRGNSPLH TRBV4-1 12
ASSVVNEQF TRBV25-1 9
ASSPEEGLPSGANVLT TRBV11-2 16
ASSFAGDGYT TRBV5-1 10
ASSPSGGAGETQY TRBV11-2 13
ASTRQGGEAF TRBV28 10
ASSFLNRVRGTPWTQY TRBV7-3 16
ASSQDRGGNTEAF TRBV4-1 13
ASRSDTEAF TRBV28 9
SASPTGYNEQF TRBV20-1 11
ASSLDSVETQY TRBV11-2 11
SASGRGTEAF TRBV20-1 10
ASSFRRQGSSVPTRAKNIQY TRBV28 20
ASSQGVASGGHTGELF TRBV4-2 16
ASSTGSSYNEQF TRBV5-1 12
AWSVQGTYGYT TRBV30 11
ASSPSGVYEQY TRBV28 11
ASRRQGSYNSPLH TRBV27 13
ASSYSGSQETQY TRBV6-5 12
ASSPGANYNEQF TRBV18 12
ASSFGADTQY TRBV7-2 10
ASSRAGDEQF TRBV5-1 10
ASSLEAGAANGETQY TRBV11-2 15
ASSQDPQGGGDEKLF TRBV4-2 15
ASSLGPGQGFEAF TRBV11-3 13
ASSLSVGSPLH TRBV11-2 11
SATGPMNPEAF TRBV20-1 11
ASSERGEQY TRBV10-2 9
ASSLAGPSYNEQF TRBV28 13
ASSPERGRVITEAF TRBV11-2 14
ASSLGAGTGANPYEQY TRBV7-9 16
ASNRDYTDTQY TRBV12-3/TRBV12-4 11